Each of the 14 T cell receptor beta chains below was sequenced from the same sample in a study. The sorted Tregs were CD4+CD25+CD127-/low cells. TCRdb analysed the 5' RACE reads with MiXCR anew, one entry per CDR3 protein. The sample contains approximately 10,000 distinct CDR3 sequences, around 25% of which appear only once. What was sequenced was Tregs sorted from blood. The receptors were sampled from a female donor with breast cancer.

The genes are TRBV28 and TRBJ1-2; D is ambiguous. The CDR3 is made up of 13 amino acids. CDR1 is MDHEN and CDR2 is SYDVKM in the germline V gene. Deletions cut 8 bases from V and 2 bases from J, with 12 bases between. CDR3: CASRGGRNYGYTF. For the CDR3, the DNA is TGTGCCAGCCGTGGTGGCCGCAACTATGGCTACACCTTC.

Many counts were recorded for this clonotype. The chain recombines TRBV13 with TRBJ2-1, with D uncertain. Germline loops: CDR1 PRHDT, CDR2 FYEKMQ (reference sequence). The CDR3 is made up of 13 amino acids. Trimming removed 6 bases at V and 3 bases at J, with 9 bases between. CDR3 bases: TGTGCCAGCAGGGCCGGCGGCTACAATGAGCAGTTCTTC. Protein product: CASRAGGYNEQFF.

The table lists this clonotype with a few counts. The V gene is TRBV7-2, the J gene TRBJ2-3; no clear D. The germline V and J ends were trimmed by 5 bases and 2 bases, with 5 bases remaining between them. This CDR3 comprises 12 residues. In germline, CDR1 is SGHTA, CDR2 FQGNSA. DNA of the CDR3: TGTGCCAGCAGCCCCTACACAGATACGCAGTATTTT. Translation: CASSPYTDTQYF.

A word on this clonotype: One base away lies a much larger clone, so this may be a sequencing read error. The chain combines TRBV7-6 with TRBJ2-6; 10 nucleotides agree with TRBD1. CDR1 and CDR2 (germline): SGHVS, FNYEAQ. This CDR3 has 19 amino acids. CDR3 DNA sequence: TGTGCCAGCAGCTTAGTCGGGACAGGGGTCATCTCTCGGGCCAACGTCCTGACTTTC. Translation gives CASSLVGTGVISRANVLTF.

By its share, this clonotype is medium-sized. This chain links TRBV6-5 with TRBJ1-5; perhaps TRBD1 as D (6 bases). Germline values: CDR1 MNHEY, CDR2 SVGAGI. Trimming removed 5 bases from V and 5 bases from J, with 16 bases in between. The CDR3 consists of 15 residues. The CDR3, as DNA: TGTGCCAGCAGTCCTTCGGACAGCCCCTATCAGCCCCAGCATTTT. Translation gives CASSPSDSPYQPQHF.

In regard to this clonotype: The junction and the germline gene differ at one end; a read error may be behind it. V usage is TRBV19 and J usage is TRBJ2-1; TRBD2 aligns across 10 bases. From germline, CDR1 is LNHDA and CDR2 SQIVND (reference sequence). The CDR3 length is 15 residues. As DNA, the CDR3 is TGTGCCAGTAGTACTAGCGGGAGCTCCTACAATGAGCGGTTCTTC. This codes for CASSTSGSSYNERFF.

About this clonotype: Being one base from a much bigger clone, this may be a read error. The V call is TRBV7-9, the J call TRBJ1-1, with 7 bases lining up with TRBD1. The CDR3 length is 16 residues. Germline CDR1 SEHNR, CDR2 FQNEAQ (reference sequence). As DNA, the CDR3 is TGTGCCAGCAGCTCAAGAACGGGACAGATGAACGCTGAAGCTTTCTTT. Protein: CASSSRTGQMNAEAFF.

This clonotype was seen a few times. The chain recombines TRBV15 with TRBJ2-2; a weak D match, TRBD2 (5 bases). CDR1 is LNHNV and CDR2 is YYDKDF in the germline V gene (reference sequence). The CDR3 spans 13 residues. Trimming left V 6 bases short and J 9 bases short, with 14 bases between. The CDR3 loop reads CATRPLSGRELFF. The CDR3 coding sequence is TGTGCCACCAGGCCGCTGAGCGGCAGGGAGCTGTTTTTT. The full variable domain, in which reference TRBV15 and TRBJ2-2 provide the parts outside the CDR3, is DAMVIQNPRYQVTQFGKPVTLSCSQTLNHNVMYWYQQKSSQAPKLLFHYYDKDFNNEADTPDNFQSRRPNTSFCFLDIRSPGLGDTAMYLCATRPLSGRELFFGEGSRLTVL.

Judged by abundance, this clonotype is medium-sized (0.01 to 0.1%). J is TRBJ2-1 and V is TRBV24-1; 7 bases agree with TRBD1. This CDR3 contains 16 residues. The V segment lost 0 bases and the J segment 10 bases; nucleotides outside the gene matches: 11. The germline gives CDR1 KGHDR, CDR2 SFDVKD. CDR3: CATSDLGTVSREEQFF. The CDR3 DNA reads as TGTGCCACCAGTGATTTGGGGACAGTCTCCAGGGAGGAGCAGTTCTTC.

This clonotype was detected ten times or more. V and J are TRBV6-6 and TRBJ2-3; 10 bases are shared with TRBD2. Germline V CDR1 and CDR2: MNHNY, SVGAGI (reference sequence). This CDR3 is built from 15 residues. The V segment lost 5 bases and the J segment 5 bases; nucleotides outside the gene matches: 7. The CDR3 region has the DNA TGTGCCAGCAGTAGACTAGCGGGCGGAGTAGATACGCAGTATTTT. It encodes CASSRLAGGVDTQYF.

The chain employs TRBV6-2 or TRBV6-3 and TRBJ2-1, with D uncertain. The CDR3 consists of 14 residues. Trimming took 3 bases from V and 15 from J, leaving 21 bases between them. CDR1 is MNHEY and CDR2 is SVGEGT in the germline V gene. The CDR3 here is CASSYLDLAFEWFF. The CDR3 DNA is TGTGCCAGCAGTTATCTGGATTTGGCTTTTGAGTGGTTCTTC.

The chain combines TRBV18 with TRBJ2-1; D is possibly TRBD1 (7 bases). CDR1 and CDR2 from the germline V gene are KGHSH and LQKENI. V lost 2 bases and J lost 7, with 18 bases in between. The CDR3 runs 16 residues. The CDR3 DNA reads TGTGCCAGCTCACCAAATTTAGTGCAGGGGGGAAATGAGCAGTTCTTC. It yields the protein CASSPNLVQGGNEQFF.

This clonotype appeared many times. V gene TRBV6-6 combines with J gene TRBJ2-3, with 7 bases matching TRBD2. The CDR3 covers 16 residues. The germline CDR1 and CDR2 sequences are MNHNY and SVGAGI (reference sequence). After removal of 2 bases from V and 1 base from J, the junction contained 6 bases not matched to a gene. The CDR3 is CASSYRAGAGTDTQYF. The CDR3 nucleotides are TGTGCCAGCAGTTACCGGGCGGGAGCCGGCACAGATACGCAGTATTTT.

This clonotype is judged medium-sized. The V and J genes are TRBV28 and TRBJ2-7; 14 bases match TRBD2. Germline V lookup: CDR1 MDHEN, CDR2 SYDVKM. V shed 3 bases, J shed 1 base, and the junction held 11 bases outside the gene matches. The length of the CDR3 is 19 residues. In nucleotides, the CDR3 is TGTGCCAGCAGTTTCGATGACGGACTAGCGGGAGGAACTTCCTACGAGCAGTACTTC. This encodes CASSFDDGLAGGTSYEQYF.